The rows below give T cell receptor beta chains drawn from one sample of a study of shared clonotypes between healthy human individuals. Data came from immunoSEQ multiplex PCR; TCRdb stores just in-frame clones and leaves some out. Altogether 1.5 million to 2.5 million clones are present, around 96% being singletons, with the ten largest covering 1% to 1.5%. What was sequenced was naive CD8+ T cells sorted from blood. The source is a man aged 18 to 35 in good health. The CDR3 runs from the conserved cysteine through the conserved F or W. Fields, in order: D gene, V gene, clone size, J gene, CDR3 DNA, CDR3 protein. D genes are given only for firm matches. The size field is filled for only some rows; it gives once, few, many or a size class.

TRBD1	TRBV10-3	NA	TRBJ2-2	TGTGCCATCCGGGACAGGGGATCACCCGGGGAGCTGTTTTTT	CAIRDRGSPGELFF
TRBD2	TRBV4-3	NA	TRBJ2-3	TGCGCCAGCAGCCAATTCTCGTTAGCGGGAGGATTCACAGATACGCAGTATTTT	CASSQFSLAGGFTDTQYF
NA	TRBV6-5	NA	TRBJ2-5	TGTGCCAGCAGTTACTCGAAGGTACCAAGGGAGACCCAGTACTTC	CASSYSKVPRETQYF
NA	TRBV6-1	few	TRBJ1-1	TGTGCCAGCAAGGACGGAACCCTGAACACTGAAGCTTTCTTT	CASKDGTLNTEAFF
TRBD2	TRBV5-4	NA	TRBJ2-7	TGTGCCAGCAGCCGGGGGGAGTCAGCACTCTACGAGCAGTACTTC	CASSRGESALYEQYF
NA	TRBV6-1	NA	TRBJ2-7	TGTGCCAGCAGTGAAGCGCTAGGCAGGGGCGACGAGCAGTACTTC	CASSEALGRGDEQYF
TRBD1	TRBV15	NA	TRBJ2-7	TGTGCCACCAGCAGAGATAAGGGACAGGGGCTCCACGAGCAGTACTTC	CATSRDKGQGLHEQYF
TRBD1	TRBV9	NA	TRBJ1-1	TGTGCCAGCAGCGTGGATGGACAGGGCACTGAAGCTTTCTTT	CASSVDGQGTEAFF
NA	TRBV15	NA	TRBJ2-1	TGTGCCACAGGCCTCGACAGCAATGAGCAGTTCTTC	CATGLDSNEQFF
TRBD1	TRBV28	NA	TRBJ1-2	TGTGCCAGCAGTTTACAAGGGACAGGGGTAGGCTACACCTTC	CASSLQGTGVGYTF
NA	TRBV2	NA	TRBJ2-7	TGTGCCAGCACTAAACCGGACAGATCCTACGAGCAGTACTTC	CASTKPDRSYEQYF
NA	TRBV30	NA	TRBJ2-7	TGTGCCTGGGGGGTCGGAGAGCAGTACTTC	CAWGVGEQYF
NA	TRBV30	NA	TRBJ2-7	TGTGCCTGGAGTGTAGGACAGTCCTACGAGCAGTACTTC	CAWSVGQSYEQYF
NA	TRBV27	NA	TRBJ2-7	TGTGCCAGCAGTTTACAGGAAGCCTACGAGCAGTACTTC	CASSLQEAYEQYF
NA	TRBV6-5	NA	TRBJ1-1	TGTGCCAGCAGTTTACAAGGGATGAACACTGAAGCTTTCTTT	CASSLQGMNTEAFF
NA	TRBV5-6	NA	TRBJ2-7	TGTGCCAGCAGCGATCCCACAGGCACCTACGAGCAGTACTTC	CASSDPTGTYEQYF
TRBD1	TRBV4-1	NA	TRBJ2-7	TGCGCCAGCAGCCAAGATAGGACAGGGATTTACGAGCAGTACTTC	CASSQDRTGIYEQYF
NA	TRBV28	NA	TRBJ2-3	TGTGCCAGCAGTTACGGCCCTAGCACAGATACGCAGTATTTT	CASSYGPSTDTQYF
NA	TRBV4-1	NA	TRBJ2-1	TGCGCCAGCAGCCACCTTACCGGGCCAGTCAGGAATGAGCAGTTCTTC	CASSHLTGPVRNEQFF
TRBD2	TRBV4-1	NA	TRBJ2-5	TGCGCCAGCAGCCAAGAGGGACTAGCGGGGGTACAAGAGACCCAGTACTTC	CASSQEGLAGVQETQYF
NA	TRBV13	NA	TRBJ2-7	TGTGCCAGCAGCTTCCCAGGGTCCTACGAGCAGTACTTC	CASSFPGSYEQYF
NA	TRBV5-4	NA	TRBJ2-3	TGTGCCAGCAGCTTTTTCGGAAGCGGGTACACAGATACGCAGTATTTT	CASSFFGSGYTDTQYF
NA	TRBV4-1	NA	TRBJ1-1	TGCGCCAGCAGCCAAGGCCCGGGCGACACTGAAGCTTTCTTT	CASSQGPGDTEAFF
NA	TRBV10-1	once	TRBJ2-7	TGCGCCAGCAGTGAAGGGGGGCCCGTGCACTTC	CASSEGGPVHF
NA	TRBV30	NA	TRBJ1-2	TGTGCCTGGAGTGTGCCCCGGTCTAACTATGGCTACACCTTC	CAWSVPRSNYGYTF
NA	TRBV6-1	NA	TRBJ2-1	TGTGCCAGCAGTGAAGCGTCAGGGGACAATGAGCAGTTCTTC	CASSEASGDNEQFF
TRBD1	TRBV9	NA	TRBJ1-2	TGTGCCAGCAGCGTTGGGACAGAGTATGGCTACACCTTC	CASSVGTEYGYTF
TRBD1	TRBV30	NA	TRBJ1-4	TGTGCCTGGCTCCGGGACAGTGCAACTAATGAAAAACTGTTTTTT	CAWLRDSATNEKLFF
NA	TRBV9	NA	TRBJ2-7	TGTGCCAGCAGCGTAGGAGCGACAAACTACGAGCAGTACTTC	CASSVGATNYEQYF
NA	TRBV5-6	once	TRBJ2-7	TGTGCCAGCAGCCCGGGTTGGGGGGCCTACGAGCAGTACTTC	CASSPGWGAYEQYF